The next 14 T cell receptor beta chains were all read from a single sample in a study of blood T cell repertoires in COVID-19. Generated by immunoSEQ multiplex PCR, the TCRdb table keeps only in-frame clones and is missing some. The data contain a few hundred thousand clones, roughly 88% of them singletons. What was sequenced was peripheral blood. The receptors originated from a woman aged 65 to 85 with COVID-19, enrolled during active disease.

This clone has more than one count but fewer than ten. The genes are TRBV19 and TRBJ1-4, with D unclear. The CDR3 is 15 residues long. V dropped 1 base and J dropped 4 bases, with 10 bases sitting between them. The germline gives CDR1 LNHDA, CDR2 SQIVND (reference sequence). CDR3 DNA sequence: TGTGCCAGTAGTATAGGAGGAGGGATTAATGAAAAACTGTTTTTT. Protein: CASSIGGGINEKLFF.

A single count supports this clone. DNA of the CDR3: TGCGCCAGCAGCCCGGACAGGACCCTGAACACTGAAGCTTTCTTT. It yields the protein CASSPDRTLNTEAFF. J is TRBJ1-1 and V is TRBV5-1, with TRBD1 identical over 7 bases. Looked up from germline, CDR1 is SGHRS and CDR2 is YFSETQ. The J segment lost 0 bases and the V segment lost 4 bases, leaving 6 bases of the junction unmatched. CDR3 size: 15 residues.

The genes are TRBV7-9 and TRBJ2-7; D unclear. CDR1 SEHNR and CDR2 FQNEAQ come from the germline V gene (reference sequence). V lost 1 base, J lost 2 bases, and 12 bases lay in between. The CDR3 extends over 15 amino acids. The CDR3 DNA is TGTGCCAGCAGCTTAGTCGCAGAGGCAACCTACGAGCAGTACTTC. This sequence encodes CASSLVAEATYEQYF.

Concerning this clone itself: The identical CDR3 is also encoded by other nucleotide sequences in the sample. The chain couples TRBV6-5 to TRBJ1-5; unclear D gene. V shed 5 bases and J shed 1 base, with 6 bases lying between them. In germline, CDR1 is MNHEY, CDR2 SVGAGI. The CDR3 is 13 amino acids. CDR3 nucleotide sequence: TGTGCCAGCAGTCCACGGAGCAATCAGCCCCAGCATTTT. It yields the protein CASSPRSNQPQHF.

This clone was seen just once. This chain joins TRBV11-3 and TRBJ2-3; 7 nucleotides match TRBD1. The germline V gene encodes CDR1 SGHNT and CDR2 YENEEA. After removal of 5 bases from V and 5 bases from J, the junction contained 10 bases not matched to a gene. This CDR3 is 15 amino acids long. CDR3 DNA: TGTGCCAGCAGCCCTCTACAGGGGCTGGGAGATACGCAGTATTTT. This sequence encodes CASSPLQGLGDTQYF.

The chain is built from TRBV6-4 and TRBJ2-1, with 16 bases lining up with TRBD2. V lost 8 bases, J lost 8 bases, and 15 bases stayed unmatched. There are 18 residues in the CDR3. In germline, CDR1 is MRHNA, CDR2 SNTAGT. The CDR3 nucleotides read TGTGCCAGCGGCCCGGGACTAGCGGGAGGGCTAACGATCCATGAGCAGTTCTTC. Its protein is CASGPGLAGGLTIHEQFF.

The genes are TRBV7-2 and TRBJ2-7, with TRBD2 matching over 10 bases. The CDR3 length is 17 residues. The ends lost 1 base at V and 1 base at J; junction bases unmatched: 7. Germline-derived CDR1 and CDR2 are SGHTA and FQGNSA. DNA for the CDR3: TGTGCCAGCAGCTTAGGGCTAGCGGGAGCTTCTTCCTACGAGCAGTACTTC. This codes for CASSLGLAGASSYEQYF.

The chain combines TRBV18 with TRBJ2-7; 9 bases are shared with TRBD1. Germline-derived CDR1 and CDR2 are KGHSH and LQKENI. The CDR3 covers 14 residues. Unmatched junction bases numbered 7, after V lost 3 bases and J lost 7 bases. The CDR3 DNA is TGTGCCAGCTCACCCGGGACAGGGAGTTGGGAGCAGTACTTC. Its translation: CASSPGTGSWEQYF.

The chain combines TRBV4-2 with TRBJ2-3, with 8 positions matching TRBD2. This CDR3 is 17 amino acids long. V gave up 4 bases and J gave up 0 bases; unmatched junction bases: 9. The germline V gene encodes CDR1 LGHNA and CDR2 YNFKEQ. The CDR3 spells CASSPRGTSGSTDTQYF. The CDR3 coding sequence is TGTGCCAGCAGCCCGCGGGGCACTAGCGGAAGCACAGATACGCAGTATTTT.

This chain connects TRBV27 to TRBJ2-7, with 13 bases matching TRBD2. The CDR3 length is 16 residues. CDR1 and CDR2 (germline): MNHEY, SMNVEV (reference sequence). The ends lost 3 bases at V and 4 bases at J; junction bases unmatched: 6. CDR3 region: CASSFRTSGRGYEQYF. The CDR3 DNA is TGTGCCAGCAGTTTCCGTACTAGCGGGAGGGGATACGAGCAGTACTTC.

CDR3: CASSDLGGSAEAFF. CDR3 nucleotide sequence: TGTGCCAGCAGTGATCTCGGGGGGAGCGCTGAAGCTTTCTTT. This sequence joins TRBV6-1 and TRBJ1-1, with a tentative D call TRBD1 (5 bases). The CDR3 is made up of 14 amino acids. V lost 3 bases to trimming and J lost 6 bases, with 14 bases between them. Germline CDR1 and CDR2: MNHNS and SASEGT.

This chain joins TRBV28 and TRBJ1-6, with D possibly TRBD1 on 5 matching bases. CDR3 length: 14 amino acids. The V end was cut by 5 bases, the J end by 7 bases, with 12 bases between. CDR1 is MDHEN and CDR2 is SYDVKM in the germline V gene. Here the CDR3 DNA reads TGTGCCAGCAGTGGAGGGGCGGCCAATTCACCCCTCCACTTT. Protein: CASSGGAANSPLHF.

The chain carries TRBV9 and TRBJ1-6; D remains ambiguous. The CDR3 runs to 17 residues. V lost 0 bases to trimming and J lost 9 bases, with 19 bases between them. CDR1 SGDLS and CDR2 YYNGEE come from the germline V gene. Here the CDR3 DNA reads TGTGCCAGCAGCGTAGATCCCCACGATTCATCGGGTTCACCCCTCCACTTT. Amino acids: CASSVDPHDSSGSPLHF.

This clone occurred a few times. V is TRBV3-1 (or the pseudogene TRBV3-2) and J is TRBJ1-5, with D perhaps TRBD1 (5 bases). Germline CDR1 LGHDT, CDR2 YNNKEL (reference sequence). CDR3 size: 15 residues. Trimming removed 5 bases at V and 9 bases at J, with 20 bases between. CDR3 residues: CASSNGGGWEWPQHF. The CDR3 region has the DNA TGTGCCAGCAGCAACGGGGGAGGGTGGGAGTGGCCCCAGCATTTT.